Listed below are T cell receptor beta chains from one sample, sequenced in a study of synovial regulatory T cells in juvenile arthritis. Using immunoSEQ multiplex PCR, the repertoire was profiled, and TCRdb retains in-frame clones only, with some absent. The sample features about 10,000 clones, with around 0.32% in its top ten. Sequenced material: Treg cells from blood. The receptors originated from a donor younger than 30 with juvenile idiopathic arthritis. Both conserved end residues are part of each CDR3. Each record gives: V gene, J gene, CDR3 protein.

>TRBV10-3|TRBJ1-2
CAISPPGAYGYTF
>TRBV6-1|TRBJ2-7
CASWDGGQGQYEQYF
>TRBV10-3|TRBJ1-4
CAISGGGEKLFF
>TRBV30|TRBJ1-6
CAWSGGQMVSPLHF
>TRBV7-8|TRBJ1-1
CASRSRAGTEAFF
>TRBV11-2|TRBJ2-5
CASSLFTGQETQYF
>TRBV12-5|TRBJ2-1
CASGKPGLPSYNEQFF
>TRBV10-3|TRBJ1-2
CAISVGQGNRGYTF
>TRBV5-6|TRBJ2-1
CASSSAYRISWVNEQFF
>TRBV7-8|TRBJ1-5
CASSPGQIYSNQPQHF
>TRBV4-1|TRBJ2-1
CASSQLDSTYNEQFF
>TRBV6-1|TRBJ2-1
CASSVGDTTYNEQFF
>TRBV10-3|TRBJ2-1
CAISGGQGHNEQFF
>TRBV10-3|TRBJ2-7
CAISESANEQYF
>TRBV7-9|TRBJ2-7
CASSFPGLAGGEQYF
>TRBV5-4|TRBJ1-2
CASSFHRDGYTF
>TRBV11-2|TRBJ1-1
CASSFAGNTEAFF
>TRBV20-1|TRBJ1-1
CSARQNTEAFF
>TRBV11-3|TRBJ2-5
CASSPGRAEGETQYF
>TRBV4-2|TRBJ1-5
CASSQVFRDNQPQHF
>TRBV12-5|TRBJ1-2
CASGLDLFYGYTF
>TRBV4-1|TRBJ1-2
CASSQERGANYGYTF
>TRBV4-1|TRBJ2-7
CASSQEVRGPHMDF
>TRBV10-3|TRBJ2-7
CAISESEGAYEQYF
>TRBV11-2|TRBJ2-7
CASSSGLVSYEQYF
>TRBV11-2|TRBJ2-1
CASSLVAVEQFF
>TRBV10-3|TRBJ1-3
CAIRITYGNTIYF
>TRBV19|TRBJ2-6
CASSSSGRSSGANVLTF
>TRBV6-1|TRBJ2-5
CASSEARRKTQYF
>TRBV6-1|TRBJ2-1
CASSPRPGLFNEQFF
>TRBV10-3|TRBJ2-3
CATNLQGEHTQYF
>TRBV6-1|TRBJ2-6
CASSESVTSGANVLTF
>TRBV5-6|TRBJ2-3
CASSPPVGTDTQYF
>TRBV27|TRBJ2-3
CASSSRTGSGDTQYF
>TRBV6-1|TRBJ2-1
CASSGVDNEQFF
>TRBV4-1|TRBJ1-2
CASSPHVTGVGYGYTF
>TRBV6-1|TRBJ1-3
CASSEARGLGNTIYF
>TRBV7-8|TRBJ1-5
CASSLSAVNQPQHF
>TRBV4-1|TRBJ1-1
CASSQYREGAEAFF
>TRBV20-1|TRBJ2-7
CSAREGHEQYF
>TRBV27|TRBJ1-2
CASSPFLANYGYTF
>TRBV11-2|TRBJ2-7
CASSQSTVNYEQYF